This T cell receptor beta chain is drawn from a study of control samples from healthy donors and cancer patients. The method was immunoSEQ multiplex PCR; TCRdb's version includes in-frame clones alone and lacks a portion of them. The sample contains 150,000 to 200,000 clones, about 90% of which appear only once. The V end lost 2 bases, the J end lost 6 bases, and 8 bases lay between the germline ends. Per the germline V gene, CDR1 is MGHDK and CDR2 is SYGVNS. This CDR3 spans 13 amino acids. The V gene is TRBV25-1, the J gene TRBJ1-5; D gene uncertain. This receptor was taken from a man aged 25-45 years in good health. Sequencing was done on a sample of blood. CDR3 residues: CASSEGGPQPQHF. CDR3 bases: TGTGCCAGCAGTGAAGGTGGACCTCAGCCCCAGCATTTT.